The T cell receptor (beta chain) described here comes from a study of blood T cell repertoires in COVID-19. Measured with immunoSEQ multiplex PCR; TCRdb has only the in-frame clones, and not every one. The sample has over 90,000 clones; 75% to 90% are singletons. CDR1 and CDR2 from the germline V gene are SNHLY and FYNNEI. The CDR3 consists of 15 residues. V lost 7 bases, J lost 4 bases, and 7 bases stayed unmatched. The TCR originated in a woman in her 70s with acute or convalescent COVID-19. Specimen: peripheral blood. This chain uses TRBV2 with TRBJ1-1; TRBD1 matches 12 bases. CDR3 coding DNA: TGTGCCAGCACCATAAGGGACAGGGGGCTCACTGAAGCTTTCTTT. This gives the protein CASTIRDRGLTEAFF.